The 30 T cell receptor beta chains reported below all come from one sample, sequenced in a study of identical twins. TCRdb reanalysed the 5' RACE reads using MiXCR and keeps one entry per CDR3 protein. The top ten clones hold approximately 2% of a sample with roughly 690,000 distinct CDR3 sequences, around 6% of them seen once. The specimen was naive T cells sorted from blood. These TCRs come from a man aged 18 to 29 in good health.

The chain carries TRBV2 and TRBJ2-5; unclear D gene. The CDR3 sequence is 12 residues long. Trimming shortened V by 10 bases and J by 3 bases, and 12 bases separated the two germline ends. Germline lookup yields CDR1 SNHLY and CDR2 FYNNEI. The CDR3 DNA reads as TGTGCCACCGTTACGGTGAAAGAGACCCAGTACTTC. The encoded protein is CATVTVKETQYF.

In its sample, this clonotype was seen a few times. V gene TRBV5-5 combines with J gene TRBJ2-5; 9 positions match TRBD1. There are 15 residues in the CDR3. Germline assignment: CDR1 SGHKS and CDR2 YYEKEE (reference sequence). V shed 4 bases, J shed 4 bases, and the junction held 8 bases outside the gene matches. The CDR3 spells CASSVPGQGRETQYF. CDR3 coding DNA: TGTGCCAGCAGCGTCCCGGGACAGGGCCGAGAGACCCAGTACTTC.

This clonotype was observed at least ten times. The rearrangement joins TRBV28 to TRBJ2-1, with 11 bases matching TRBD2. V dropped 5 bases and J dropped 1; count of bases not matched to a gene: 13. The CDR3 spans 19 residues. Germline V gene data show CDR1 as MDHEN and CDR2 as SYDVKM. Here the CDR3 DNA reads TGTGCCAGCAGTCGAAATCGGAGACTAGCGGGAACTTCCTACAATGAGCAGTTCTTC. Amino acids: CASSRNRRLAGTSYNEQFF.

This clonotype was seen a handful of times. The V call is TRBV6-2 or TRBV6-3, the J call TRBJ2-5; a weak D match, TRBD1 (6 bases). V was pared by 4 bases and J by 5 bases, with 32 bases between. Germline V gene data show CDR1 as MNHEY and CDR2 as SVGEGT. This CDR3 comprises 20 residues. In nucleotides, the CDR3 is TGTGCCAGCAGTTTCCCCTTAACCGGGACATATACCGGCTTCGGTGAGACCCAGTACTTC. This translates into CASSFPLTGTYTGFGETQYF.

The CDR3 loop reads CASSHNRGREQFF. For the CDR3, the DNA is TGTGCCAGCAGCCATAACAGGGGGCGGGAGCAGTTCTTC. The chain carries TRBV3-1 and TRBJ2-1, with 9 positions matching TRBD1. In germline, CDR1 is LGHDT, CDR2 YNNKEL (reference sequence). Trimming took 3 bases from V and 10 from J; bases not matched to a gene: 4. The CDR3 contains 13 residues.

This clonotype appeared many times. CDR3 nucleotides: TGTGCCAGCAGCTTTGGGCGCGCTCAGCCCCAGCATTTT. This encodes CASSFGRAQPQHF. The chain couples TRBV7-2 to TRBJ1-5; D remains unclear. Germline lookup yields CDR1 SGHTA and CDR2 FQGNSA. The CDR3 is 13 amino acids. V gave up 3 bases and J gave up 6 bases, with 9 bases separating them.

The table lists this clonotype with many counts. The chain carries TRBV4-2 and TRBJ2-3; the D gene is possibly TRBD2 (6 bases). V lost 4 bases and J lost 6, with 11 bases in between. The CDR3 consists of 13 residues. CDR1 is LGHNA and CDR2 is YNFKEQ in the germline V gene. The CDR3 DNA reads as TGTGCCAGCAGCCCAACGGGGGAGGATACGCAGTATTTT. Translation gives CASSPTGEDTQYF.

This clonotype was detected many times. The gene calls are TRBV9 and TRBJ2-3; D may be TRBD2 (5 bases). V lost 7 bases to trimming and J lost 4 bases, with 13 bases between them. The CDR3 length is 13 residues. Germline assignment: CDR1 SGDLS and CDR2 YYNGEE. The CDR3 spells CASRGVEADTQYF. The CDR3 DNA follows: TGTGCCAGCCGGGGAGTAGAAGCAGATACGCAGTATTTT.

This chain connects TRBV12-3 or TRBV12-4 to TRBJ2-1; D gene ambiguous. The CDR3 is 15 residues long. Trimming removed 8 bases at V and 0 bases at J, with 14 bases between. CDR3 nucleotides: TGTGCCAGCGTTGTTGGACCTGCCTCCTACAATGAGCAGTTCTTC. This codes for CASVVGPASYNEQFF.

This chain links TRBV5-5 with TRBJ2-7; maybe TRBD1 (6 bases). The V and J ends lost 0 bases and 3 bases respectively, with 10 bases between them. Germline CDR1 reads SGHKS; CDR2 reads YYEKEE (reference sequence). The CDR3 sequence is 14 residues long. The CDR3 loop is CASSLGQANYEQYF. The CDR3 DNA reads as TGTGCCAGCAGCTTGGGACAGGCGAACTACGAGCAGTACTTC.

This clonotype was seen ten or more times. The V and J genes are TRBV12-3 or TRBV12-4 and TRBJ1-3, with TRBD1 identical over 8 bases. V trimming: 6 bases; J trimming: 7 bases; junction bases outside the gene matches: 5. This CDR3 is built from 13 residues. CDR3 region: CASRPDRANTIYF. Here the CDR3 DNA reads TGTGCCAGCAGACCGGACAGGGCGAACACCATATATTTT.

This clonotype has ten or more counts. V is TRBV7-9 and J is TRBJ2-1, with 12 bases fitting TRBD2. V shed 5 bases and J 3 bases; nucleotides not matched to a gene: 5. The CDR3 spans 16 residues. Germline V gives CDR1 SEHNR, CDR2 FQNEAQ (reference sequence). CDR3 sequence reads: CASSTRLAGVYNEQFF. In nucleotides, the CDR3 is TGTGCCAGCAGCACCCGACTAGCGGGAGTCTACAATGAGCAGTTCTTC.

This chain joins TRBV3-1 and TRBJ2-3, with D perhaps TRBD2 (6 bases). The CDR3 consists of 16 residues. Deletions cut 1 base from V and 6 bases from J, with 17 bases between. Germline V gene sequence: CDR1 LGHDT, CDR2 YNNKEL (reference sequence). CDR3 protein: CASSQVAGSQSDTQYF. The CDR3 DNA sequence: TGTGCCAGCAGCCAAGTGGCCGGGAGCCAGTCGGATACGCAGTATTTT.

This chain joins TRBV20-1 and TRBJ2-3; a weak D match, TRBD2 (6 bases). The CDR3 contains 20 residues. The V end lost 0 bases, the J end lost 4 bases, and 29 bases lay between the germline ends. Germline V gives CDR1 DFQATT, CDR2 SNEGSKA (reference sequence). The DNA for the CDR3 is TGCAGTGCTAGAGATTCTAGTTTGGGGTCACTAGCACCCACGCCAGATACGCAGTATTTT. Amino acids: CSARDSSLGSLAPTPDTQYF.

This clonotype has ten or more counts. The V gene is TRBV12-3 or TRBV12-4, the J gene TRBJ1-5; TRBD1 might be the D (6 bases). This CDR3 has 15 amino acids. Trimming shortened V by 3 bases and J by 4 bases, and 13 bases separated the two germline ends. CDR3 sequence reads: CASSLSQGRNQPQHF. CDR3 nucleotide sequence: TGTGCCAGCAGTTTGTCACAGGGAAGGAATCAGCCCCAGCATTTT.

This clonotype was observed many times. The V and J genes are TRBV7-2 and TRBJ2-2; no definite D call. Germline assignment: CDR1 SGHTA and CDR2 FQGNSA. The V end was cut by 6 bases, the J end by 5 bases, with 13 bases between. The CDR3 contains 14 residues. Here the CDR3 DNA reads TGTGCCAGCAGGGAATACAGCAGAACCGGGGAGCTGTTTTTT. Translating gives CASREYSRTGELFF.

The genes are TRBV20-1 and TRBJ2-5; the match to TRBD2 covers 10 bases. The V gene's germline CDR1 is DFQATT and CDR2 SNEGSKA (reference sequence). V gave up 3 bases and J gave up 5 bases; unmatched junction bases: 9. CDR3 length: 15 amino acids. In DNA form, the CDR3 reads TGCAGTGCTAGTATCCTAGCGGGAGATCTGGAGACCCAGTACTTC. Translating gives CSASILAGDLETQYF.

This clonotype was recorded a few times. CDR3 coding DNA: TGTGCCAGCAGTTTCGGGACAGGGGGCCTGGGTCAGCCCCAGCATTTT. Translated, it gives CASSFGTGGLGQPQHF. The V call is TRBV6-5, the J call TRBJ1-5, with TRBD1 matching 12 bases. Germline values: CDR1 MNHEY, CDR2 SVGAGI. J gave up 6 bases and V 4 bases, and 7 bases lay outside the gene matches. This CDR3 has 16 residues.

This clonotype occurred a few times. V gene TRBV30 combines with J gene TRBJ1-2; D is ambiguous. Looked up from germline, CDR1 is GTSNPN and CDR2 is SVGIG (reference sequence). This CDR3 is 13 amino acids long. Trimming removed 0 bases from V and 6 bases from J, with 11 bases in between. The CDR3 DNA reads as TGTGCCTGGAGTGTACTGGGATTAGATGGCTACACCTTC. It specifies CAWSVLGLDGYTF.

This rearrangement joins TRBV2 to TRBJ2-7, with a weak D call TRBD1 (6 bases). The CDR3 runs to 11 residues. The ends were cut back, 8 bases at V and 5 bases at J, with 10 bases in the middle. Germline CDR1 SNHLY, CDR2 FYNNEI. The CDR3 DNA reads TGTGCCAGCCACAGGGACCACGAGCAGTACTTC. It translates to CASHRDHEQYF.

This chain uses TRBV14 with TRBJ2-1; D is undetermined. The CDR3 loop spans 14 amino acids. V gave up 3 bases and J gave up 1 base, with 7 bases separating them. CDR1 is SGHDN and CDR2 is FVKESK in the germline V gene. CDR3 sequence (DNA): TGTGCCAGCAGCCACTGGCTTTCCTACAATGAGCAGTTCTTC. Translating it yields CASSHWLSYNEQFF.

For this clonotype: One end of the junction fails to match germline, which may point to a read error. This rearrangement joins TRBV7-9 to TRBJ1-5, with D unclear. The V gene's germline CDR1 is SEHNR and CDR2 FQNEAQ (reference sequence). The CDR3 runs to 13 residues. CDR3 bases: TGTGCCAGCAGCTTAGCGGGGAATCAGCCCCAGGATTTT. It encodes CASSLAGNQPQDF.

The chain combines TRBV18 with TRBJ2-4; 10 bases are shared with TRBD1. The CDR3 is 17 amino acids. Germline CDR1 reads KGHSH; CDR2 reads LQKENI. V was clipped by 3 bases and J by 2 bases; unmatched bases: 7. This chain's CDR3 is CASSPGQGVGTKNIQYF. DNA of the CDR3: TGTGCCAGCTCACCCGGACAGGGGGTAGGGACCAAAAACATTCAGTACTTC.

This clonotype was seen a handful of times. For the CDR3, the DNA is TGTGCCAGCAGCTTAGTCGGCAGGGAGATTGGGGAGCTGTTTTTT. Translating it yields CASSLVGREIGELFF. The chain joins TRBV7-2 to TRBJ2-2; D may correspond to TRBD1 or TRBD2 (5 bases each). The CDR3 loop spans 15 amino acids. Germline V gene sequence: CDR1 SGHTA, CDR2 FQGNSA. V dropped 1 base and J dropped 8 bases, with 14 bases sitting between them.

This clonotype was detected many times. The V and J genes are TRBV24-1 and TRBJ2-3; no definite D call. V lost 9 bases and J 5 bases, leaving 23 bases between the germline ends. The length of the CDR3 is 16 residues. From germline, CDR1 is KGHDR and CDR2 SFDVKD. In nucleotides, the CDR3 is TGTGCCACCTCCCTAGGAAGCATCGGCAGTTTAGATACGCAGTATTTT. This sequence encodes CATSLGSIGSLDTQYF.

This clonotype was recorded many times. The chain is built from TRBV9 and TRBJ2-1, with D perhaps TRBD1 (5 bases). Germline-derived CDR1 and CDR2 are SGDLS and YYNGEE. Trimming removed 2 bases from V and 5 bases from J, with 8 bases in between. This CDR3 is built from 13 residues. The CDR3 reads CASSVLGDNEQFF. Here the CDR3 DNA reads TGTGCCAGCAGCGTTTTAGGGGACAATGAGCAGTTCTTC.

The CDR3 loop is CSARERLTGTEAFF. In DNA, the CDR3 is TGCAGTGCTAGAGAGAGGCTAACCGGGACAGAAGCTTTCTTT. The V and J genes are TRBV20-1 and TRBJ1-1; the D gene is possibly TRBD1 (6 bases). In germline, CDR1 is DFQATT, CDR2 SNEGSKA (reference sequence). V was pared by 0 bases and J by 8 bases, with 16 bases between. CDR3 length equals 14 residues.

Comments on this clonotype: The final CDR3 position lacks the conserved phenylalanine or tryptophan, pointing to a likely read error. The DNA is omitted, as the CDR3 cannot be located on it reliably, and the CDR3 follows TCRdb's listing. This chain connects TRBV5-6 to TRBJ2-1; the table assigns TRBD1, which was not confirmed against the DNA. The CDR3 length equals 14 residues, ends included. Per the germline V gene, CDR1 is SGHDT and CDR2 is YYEEEE. CDR3 protein: CASSSFPIRDRGRL.

The chain couples TRBV28 to TRBJ2-1; D might be TRBD2 (6 bases). Germline V gives CDR1 MDHEN, CDR2 SYDVKM. V gave up 8 bases and J gave up 9 bases, with 23 bases separating them. CDR3 length: 15 residues. CDR3 sequence reads: CASETQGLWSGEQFF. The CDR3 DNA is TGTGCCAGCGAAACTCAGGGACTGTGGTCGGGTGAGCAGTTCTTC.

This clonotype turned up a few times. The V gene is TRBV6-1, the J gene TRBJ2-7, with 8 positions matching TRBD2. V shed 5 bases and J 3 bases; nucleotides not matched to a gene: 6. The CDR3 loop spans 14 amino acids. CDR1 and CDR2 from the germline V gene are MNHNS and SASEGT. The CDR3, as DNA: TGTGCCAGCAGTCCCCGGGAGGGCCGCTACGAGCAGTACTTC. This sequence encodes CASSPREGRYEQYF.